This entry describes one T cell receptor beta chain. Antigen: not known. Trimming removed 3 bases from V and 1 base from J, with 9 bases in between. In germline, CDR1 is SNHLY, CDR2 FYNNEI. CDR3 length: 14 residues. Data came from immunoSEQ multiplex PCR; TCRdb stores just in-frame clones and leaves some out. In the table there are around 320,000 clones, roughly 84% of which are singletons. These data belong to a study of shared clonotypes between healthy human individuals. Study-wide background: The composition of the donors was two women and three men aged 18 to 49.

Study-wide points: Generation probability values for non-shared clonotypes were lower than those for clonotypes shared by all four donors.

The V and J genes are TRBV2 and TRBJ1-1; unclear D gene. The origin of this receptor is a young man in good health. The sequencing sample was made of memory CD8+ T cells sorted from blood. Noted subset: CD45RO+ cells pooled with CCR7-negative TemRA cells. The CDR3 spells CASSEPGWNTEAFF. The CDR3 bases are TGTGCCAGCAGTGAGCCGGGGTGGAACACTGAAGCTTTCTTT.